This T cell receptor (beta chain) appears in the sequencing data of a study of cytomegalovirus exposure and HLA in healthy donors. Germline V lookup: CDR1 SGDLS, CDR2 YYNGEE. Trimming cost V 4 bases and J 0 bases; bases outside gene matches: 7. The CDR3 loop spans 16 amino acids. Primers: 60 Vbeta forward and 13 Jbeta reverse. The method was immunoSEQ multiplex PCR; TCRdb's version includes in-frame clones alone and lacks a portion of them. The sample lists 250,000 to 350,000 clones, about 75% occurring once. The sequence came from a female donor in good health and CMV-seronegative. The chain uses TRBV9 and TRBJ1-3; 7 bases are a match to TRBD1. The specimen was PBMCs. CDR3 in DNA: TGTGCCAGCAGCTCCCAAGGACAGGACTCTGGAAACACCATATATTTT. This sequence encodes CASSSQGQDSGNTIYF.